Each of the 18 T cell receptor beta chains below was sequenced from the same sample in a study of cytomegalovirus exposure and HLA in healthy donors. The PCR employed 60 Vbeta primers together with 13 Jbeta primers. Measured with immunoSEQ multiplex PCR; TCRdb has only the in-frame clones, and not every one. The profile covers about 120,000 clones, with 75% appearing a single time and 2.5% to 3.5% taken by the ten largest. The specimen was PBMCs. The receptors were gathered from a woman in her forties in good health and CMV-seropositive.

The chain employs TRBV6-6 and TRBJ1-2; the D gene is possibly TRBD1 (5 bases). This CDR3 is built from 13 residues. Germline V gene sequence: CDR1 MNHNY, CDR2 SVGAGI (reference sequence). Deletions cut 6 bases from V and 8 bases from J, with 16 bases between. The CDR3: CASSQQATVGYTF. CDR3 nucleotide sequence: TGTGCCAGCAGCCAACAGGCCACCGTAGGCTACACCTTC.

The chain carries TRBV7-2 and TRBJ1-4, with D unclear. Germline V lookup: CDR1 SGHTA, CDR2 FQGNSA. The CDR3 is 16 residues long. V lost 3 bases to trimming and J lost 8 bases, with 19 bases between them. Here the CDR3 reads CASSFSSEKEREKLFF. In DNA, the CDR3 is TGTGCCAGCAGCTTTAGTAGCGAAAAGGAAAGAGAAAAACTGTTTTTT. Drawing the rest from reference TRBV7-2 and TRBJ1-4, the complete variable domain is GAGVSQSPSNKVTEKGKDVELRCDPISGHTALYWYRQSLGQGLEFLIYFQGNSAPDKSGLPSDRFSAERTGGSVSTLTIQRTQQEDSAVYLCASSFSSEKEREKLFFGSGTQLSVL.

The chain joins TRBV18 to TRBJ2-7; D unclear. The CDR3 totals 15 residues. Germline CDR1 reads KGHSH; CDR2 reads LQKENI. V lost 0 bases, J lost 3 bases, and 12 bases lay in between. The CDR3 protein is CASSPPASANYEQYF. CDR3 nucleotides: TGTGCCAGCTCACCACCAGCCAGCGCCAACTACGAGCAGTACTTC.

This chain connects TRBV6-6 to TRBJ2-1, with 9 bases matching TRBD1. The trim removed 8 bases at V and 3 bases at J, leaving 5 bases unmatched. Germline CDR1 is MNHNY and CDR2 is SVGAGI (reference sequence). The length of the CDR3 is 14 residues. CDR3 bases: TGTGCCAGCCTCCCGGGACAGGGCTACAATGAGCAGTTCTTC. This gives the protein CASLPGQGYNEQFF.

The chain recombines TRBV4-2 with TRBJ2-7, with 8 bases identical to TRBD2. CDR1 is LGHNA, CDR2 YNFKEQ, per germline. Losses at the gene ends were 0 bases for V and 1 base for J; bases not matched to a gene: 2. The CDR3 extends over 15 amino acids. The CDR3 loop reads CASSQESGSSYEQYF. The CDR3 DNA reads TGTGCCAGCAGCCAAGAAAGCGGGAGTTCCTACGAGCAGTACTTC.

The chain has TRBV30 and TRBJ1-4; D gene ambiguous. The CDR3 contains 14 residues. The germline V gene has CDR1 GTSNPN and CDR2 SVGIG (reference sequence). With 3 bases removed from V and 5 bases from J, the gap between germline ends came to 13 bases. The CDR3 sequence is CAWSGVFTNEKLFF. DNA of the CDR3: TGTGCCTGGAGCGGGGTCTTCACCAATGAAAAACTGTTTTTT.

The genes are TRBV10-3 and TRBJ2-7; TRBD2 aligns across 12 bases. Germline V lookup: CDR1 ENHRY, CDR2 SYGVKD. Trimming at V came to 6 bases and at J to 1 base, leaving 4 bases not matched to a gene. The length of the CDR3 is 15 residues. The DNA for the CDR3 is TGTGCCATCAGCGGGGGGACTAGCGGGTCCTACGAGCAGTACTTC. Translating it yields CAISGGTSGSYEQYF.

This clone has a handful of counts. The rearrangement joins TRBV7-9 to TRBJ2-7; D remains unclear. This CDR3 spans 14 amino acids. Germline CDR1 and CDR2: SEHNR and FQNEAQ (reference sequence). V was clipped by 4 bases and J by 5 bases, with 15 bases between them. This CDR3 is CASSSLEVLDEQYF. The CDR3 nucleotides read TGTGCCAGCAGCTCATTAGAGGTTCTGGACGAGCAGTACTTC.

The gene calls are TRBV7-9 and TRBJ2-2, with TRBD1 matching over 9 bases. Germline-derived CDR1 and CDR2 are SEHNR and FQNEAQ (reference sequence). This CDR3 has 16 amino acids. V lost 8 bases to trimming and J lost 5 bases; unmatched junction nucleotides: 12. The CDR3 sequence is CASALVTGGGTGELFF. Written as DNA, the CDR3 is TGTGCCAGCGCCCTGGTGACAGGGGGAGGGACCGGGGAGCTGTTTTTT.

The chain joins TRBV6-5 to TRBJ2-1; TRBD1 might be the D (6 bases). Trimming shortened V by 0 bases and J by 4 bases, and 13 bases separated the two germline ends. This CDR3 region has 16 residues. Germline lookup yields CDR1 MNHEY and CDR2 SVGAGI. The DNA for the CDR3 is TGTGCCAGCAGTTACTCGACAGGATTCGATTACAATGAGCAGTTCTTC. This sequence encodes CASSYSTGFDYNEQFF.

The genes are TRBV2 and TRBJ1-2; D is unresolved. Per the germline V gene, CDR1 is SNHLY and CDR2 is FYNNEI. The CDR3 sequence is 11 residues long. Trimming took 11 bases from V and 8 from J, leaving 15 bases between them. In DNA form, the CDR3 reads TGTGCCGCTTGGGGAGCTGAAGGCTACACCTTC. This codes for CAAWGAEGYTF.

The table lists this clone with a few counts. The chain links TRBV6-5 to TRBJ1-6, with D possibly TRBD1 on 5 matching bases. Trimming removed 2 bases from V and 7 bases from J, with 12 bases in between. Germline V gene lookup returns CDR1 MNHEY and CDR2 SVGAGI. The CDR3 is made up of 15 amino acids. CDR3 coding DNA: TGTGCCAGCAGTTACCCCGAGGGGAGGAATTCACCCCTCCACTTT. It codes for CASSYPEGRNSPLHF.

The J gene is TRBJ1-1, the V gene TRBV9; 8 nucleotides align to TRBD1. The CDR3 runs to 14 residues. The V gene's germline CDR1 is SGDLS and CDR2 YYNGEE. The junction had 6 bases not matched to a gene; V was cut back by 3 bases and J by 5 bases. The chain's CDR3 is CASSADRGGTEAFF. The CDR3 nucleotides are TGTGCCAGCAGCGCCGACAGGGGAGGAACTGAAGCTTTCTTT.

This clone was detected only once. This chain joins TRBV6-1 and TRBJ2-1; possible D gene TRBD2, 5 bases. Germline lookup yields CDR1 MNHNS and CDR2 SASEGT. This CDR3 has 14 amino acids. V was shortened by 2 bases and J by 3 bases, with 8 bases between the two germline ends. The CDR3 loop reads CASSELADYNEQFF. The CDR3 nucleotides read TGTGCCAGCAGTGAACTAGCAGACTACAATGAGCAGTTCTTC.

The genes are TRBV6-1 and TRBJ2-2; tentative D call: TRBD1 (5 bases). The CDR3 is made up of 14 amino acids. Trimming took off 8 bases at V and 6 bases at J, with 16 bases between the two ends. Germline CDR1 is MNHNS and CDR2 is SASEGT. The CDR3 loop reads CASLQVGFAGELFF. Written as DNA, the CDR3 is TGTGCCAGCTTACAGGTGGGATTCGCCGGGGAGCTGTTTTTT.

The chain employs TRBV6-1 and TRBJ2-5; D possibly corresponds to TRBD1 (6 bases). This CDR3 region has 15 residues. Trimming removed 7 bases from V and 1 base from J, with 16 bases in between. The germline V gene has CDR1 MNHNS and CDR2 SASEGT. The CDR3 loop is CASIPQGTFQETQYF. As DNA, the CDR3 is TGTGCCAGCATTCCGCAGGGGACCTTCCAAGAGACCCAGTACTTC.

The J gene is TRBJ2-5, the V gene TRBV7-2; D is undetermined. V lost 5 bases, J lost 5 bases, and 6 bases lay in between. The CDR3 contains 11 residues. Germline V CDR1 and CDR2: SGHTA, FQGNSA. This chain's CDR3 is CASSPRETQYF. The CDR3 DNA reads as TGTGCCAGCAGCCCCCGGGAGACCCAGTACTTC.

The rearrangement joins TRBV30 to TRBJ2-7; TRBD2 matches 8 bases. V shed 2 bases, J shed 1 base, and the junction held 7 bases outside the gene matches. CDR1 GTSNPN and CDR2 SVGIG come from the germline V gene (reference sequence). The CDR3 spans 15 residues. The CDR3 is CAWSLTSGRSYEQYF. For the CDR3, the DNA is TGTGCCTGGAGTTTAACTAGCGGAAGGTCCTACGAGCAGTACTTC. The full variable domain, rest sourced from reference TRBV30 and TRBJ2-7, is SQTIHQWPATLVQPVGSPLSLECTVEGTSNPNLYWYRQAAGRGLQLLFYSVGIGQISSEVPQNLSASRPQDRQFILSSKKLLLSDSGFYLCAWSLTSGRSYEQYFGPGTRLTVT.